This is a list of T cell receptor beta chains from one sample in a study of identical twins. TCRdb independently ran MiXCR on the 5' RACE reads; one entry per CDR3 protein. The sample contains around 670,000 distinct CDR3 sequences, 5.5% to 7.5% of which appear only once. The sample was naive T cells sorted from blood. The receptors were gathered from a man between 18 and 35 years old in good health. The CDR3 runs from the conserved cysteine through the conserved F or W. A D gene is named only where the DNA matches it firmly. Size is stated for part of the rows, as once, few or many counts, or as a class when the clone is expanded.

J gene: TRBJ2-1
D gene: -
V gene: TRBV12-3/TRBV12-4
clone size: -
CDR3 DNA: TGTGCCAGCAGTCCCTCTCTGAGCGGCAAATACAATGAGCAGTTCTTC
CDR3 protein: CASSPSLSGKYNEQFF

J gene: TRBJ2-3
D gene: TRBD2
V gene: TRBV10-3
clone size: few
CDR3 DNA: TGTGCCATCAGTGCGGGGGGAACTAGCACAGATACGCAGTATTTT
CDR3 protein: CAISAGGTSTDTQYF

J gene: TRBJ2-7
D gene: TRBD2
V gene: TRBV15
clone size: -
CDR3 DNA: TGTGCCACCAGCAGGGTAGCGGGAGGGAGCTCCTACGAGCAGTACTTC
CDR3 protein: CATSRVAGGSSYEQYF

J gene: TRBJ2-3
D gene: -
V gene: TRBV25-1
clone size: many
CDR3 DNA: TGTGCCAGCAGCGACTTAGCAGATACGCAGTATTTT
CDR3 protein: CASSDLADTQYF

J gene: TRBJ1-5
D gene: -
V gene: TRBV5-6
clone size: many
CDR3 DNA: TGTGCCAGCAGCTTCGGCAGGGGACAGCCCCAGCATTTT
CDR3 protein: CASSFGRGQPQHF

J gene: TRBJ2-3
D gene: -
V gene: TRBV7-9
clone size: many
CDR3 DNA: TGTGCCAGCAGTTTTGCAGGCAGCACAGATACGCAGTATTTT
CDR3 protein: CASSFAGSTDTQYF

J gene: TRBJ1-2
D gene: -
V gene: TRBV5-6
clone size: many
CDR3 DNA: TGTGCCAGCAGCTTGGAACACGTCAACTATGGCTACACCTTC
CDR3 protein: CASSLEHVNYGYTF

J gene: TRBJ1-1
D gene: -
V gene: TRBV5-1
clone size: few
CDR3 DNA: TGCGCCAGCAGTCGCTCCAGTACTGAAGCTTTCTTT
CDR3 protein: CASSRSSTEAFF

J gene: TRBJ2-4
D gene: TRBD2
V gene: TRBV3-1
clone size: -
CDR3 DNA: TGTGCCAGCAGCCAGTATGCTAGCGGGAAGGGGTACATTCAGTACTTC
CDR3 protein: CASSQYASGKGYIQYF

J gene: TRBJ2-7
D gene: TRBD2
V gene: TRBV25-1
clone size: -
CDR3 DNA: TGTGCCAGCAGTGAAAGGACTAGCGGGAGATTTGTCTACGAGCAGTACTTC
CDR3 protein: CASSERTSGRFVYEQYF

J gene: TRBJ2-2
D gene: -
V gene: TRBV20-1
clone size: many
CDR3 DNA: TGCAGTGCTAGATACGTCAACACCGGGGAGCTGTTTTTT
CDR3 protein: CSARYVNTGELFF

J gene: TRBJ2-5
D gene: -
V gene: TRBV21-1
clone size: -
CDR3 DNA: TGTGCCAGCAGCAAGAGTAAAGAGACCCAGTACTTC
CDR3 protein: CASSKSKETQYF

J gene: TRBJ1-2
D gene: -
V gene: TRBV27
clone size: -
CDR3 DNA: TGTGCCAGCAGTTCATACGCCCACACAGGCTCGCTTGGCTACACCTTC
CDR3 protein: CASSSYAHTGSLGYTF

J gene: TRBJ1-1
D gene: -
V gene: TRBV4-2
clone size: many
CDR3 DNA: TGTGCCAGCAGCCAAGAACCCGGGGGTGTGAAGGGTTTCTTT
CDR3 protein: CASSQEPGGVKGFF

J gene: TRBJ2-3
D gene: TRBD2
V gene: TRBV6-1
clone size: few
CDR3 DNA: TGTGCCAGCAGAGTACTAGCGGGAGTCGGTGATACGCAGTATTTT
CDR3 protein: CASRVLAGVGDTQYF

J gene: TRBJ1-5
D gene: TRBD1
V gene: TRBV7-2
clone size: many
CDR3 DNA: TGTGCCAGCAGCTTAGAGGGGACAGTACAGCCCCAGCATTTT
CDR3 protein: CASSLEGTVQPQHF

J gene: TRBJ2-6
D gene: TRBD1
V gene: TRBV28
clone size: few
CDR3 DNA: TGTGCCAGCAGTTGGACAGGGGCTGGGGCCAACGTCCTGACTTTC
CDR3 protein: CASSWTGAGANVLTF

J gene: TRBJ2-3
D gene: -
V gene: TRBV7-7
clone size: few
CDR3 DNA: TGTGCCAGCAGCTCCCAGCCTAGCACAGATACGCAGTATTTT
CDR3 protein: CASSSQPSTDTQYF

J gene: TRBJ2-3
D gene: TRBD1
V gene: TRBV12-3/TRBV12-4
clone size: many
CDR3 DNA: TGTGCCAGCAGTTCCAGAATCCAAACCGACAGGGGGCGACCAGATACGCAGTATTTT
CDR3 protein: CASSSRIQTDRGRPDTQYF

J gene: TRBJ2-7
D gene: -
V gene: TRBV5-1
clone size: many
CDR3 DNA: TGCGCCAGCAGCTTGGTTGGGGGAGAAGTTTACGAGCAGTACTTC
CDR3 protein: CASSLVGGEVYEQYF

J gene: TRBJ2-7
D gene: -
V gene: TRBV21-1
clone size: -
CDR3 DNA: TGCGTAACCAGGCCGGGTAGCGCGTCACCTGTTTTCTCCTACGAGCAGTACTTC
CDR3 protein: CVTRPGSASPVFSYEQYF